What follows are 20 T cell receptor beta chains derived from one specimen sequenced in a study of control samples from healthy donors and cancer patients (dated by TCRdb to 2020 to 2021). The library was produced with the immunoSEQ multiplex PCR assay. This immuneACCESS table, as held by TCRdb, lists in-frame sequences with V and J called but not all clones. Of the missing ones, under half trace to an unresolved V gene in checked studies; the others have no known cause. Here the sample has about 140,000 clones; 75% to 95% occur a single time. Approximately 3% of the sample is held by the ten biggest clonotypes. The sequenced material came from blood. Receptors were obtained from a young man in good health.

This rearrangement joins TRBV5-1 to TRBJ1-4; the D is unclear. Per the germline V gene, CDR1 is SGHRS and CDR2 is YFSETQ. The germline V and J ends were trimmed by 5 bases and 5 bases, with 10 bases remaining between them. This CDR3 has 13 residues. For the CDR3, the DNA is TGCGCCAGCAGGGAGTCAGTAAATGAAAAACTGTTTTTT. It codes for CASRESVNEKLFF.

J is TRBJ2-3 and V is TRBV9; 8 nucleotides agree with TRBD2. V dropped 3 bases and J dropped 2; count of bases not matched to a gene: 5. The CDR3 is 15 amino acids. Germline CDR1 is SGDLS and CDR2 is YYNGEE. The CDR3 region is CASSATSGFTDTQYF. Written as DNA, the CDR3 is TGTGCCAGCAGCGCCACTAGCGGATTCACAGATACGCAGTATTTT.

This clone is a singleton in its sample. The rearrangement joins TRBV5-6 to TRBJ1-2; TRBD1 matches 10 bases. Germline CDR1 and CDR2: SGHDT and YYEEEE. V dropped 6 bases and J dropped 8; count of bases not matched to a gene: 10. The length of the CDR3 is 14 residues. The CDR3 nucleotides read TGTGCCAGCAATCCCGGGACAGGGGACGGGGGCTACACCTTC. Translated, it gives CASNPGTGDGGYTF.

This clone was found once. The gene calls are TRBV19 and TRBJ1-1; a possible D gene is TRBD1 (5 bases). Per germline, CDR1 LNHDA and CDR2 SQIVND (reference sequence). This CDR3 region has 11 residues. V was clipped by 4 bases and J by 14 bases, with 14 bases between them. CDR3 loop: CASSTGPRAFF. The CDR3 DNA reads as TGTGCCAGTAGTACGGGACCCCGGGCCTTCTTT.

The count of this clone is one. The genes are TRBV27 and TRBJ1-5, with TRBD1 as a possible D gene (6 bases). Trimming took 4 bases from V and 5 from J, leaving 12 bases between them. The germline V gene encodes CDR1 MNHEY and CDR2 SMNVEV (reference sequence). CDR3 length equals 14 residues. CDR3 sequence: CASSWFRGDQPQHF. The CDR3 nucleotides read TGTGCCAGCAGTTGGTTCAGGGGAGATCAGCCCCAGCATTTT.

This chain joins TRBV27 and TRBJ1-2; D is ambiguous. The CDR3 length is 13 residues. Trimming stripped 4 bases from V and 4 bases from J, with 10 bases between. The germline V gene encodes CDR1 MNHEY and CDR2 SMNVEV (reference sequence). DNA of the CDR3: TGTGCCAGCAGTTCGGGAGGTGTCTATGGCTACACCTTC. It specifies CASSSGGVYGYTF.

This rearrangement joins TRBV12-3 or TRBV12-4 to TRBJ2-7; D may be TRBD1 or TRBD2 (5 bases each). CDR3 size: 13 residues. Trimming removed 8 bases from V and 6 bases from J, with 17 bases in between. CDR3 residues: CASQRPGSGEQYF. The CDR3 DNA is TGTGCCAGCCAAAGGCCAGGGAGTGGCGAGCAGTACTTC.

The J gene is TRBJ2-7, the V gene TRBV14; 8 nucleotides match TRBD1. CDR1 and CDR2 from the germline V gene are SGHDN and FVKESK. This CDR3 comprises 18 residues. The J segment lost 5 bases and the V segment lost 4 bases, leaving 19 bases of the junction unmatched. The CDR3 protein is CASSREATLDRVIDEQYF. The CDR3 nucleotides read TGTGCCAGCAGCCGAGAAGCGACGTTGGACAGGGTAATAGACGAGCAGTACTTC.

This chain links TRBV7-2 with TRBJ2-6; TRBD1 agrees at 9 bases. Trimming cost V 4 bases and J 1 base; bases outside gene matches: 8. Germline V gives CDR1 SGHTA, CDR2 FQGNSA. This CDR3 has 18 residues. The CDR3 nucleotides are TGTGCCAGCAGCTCCTGGACAGGGGCGAAGTCTGGGGCCAACGTCCTGACTTTC. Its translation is CASSSWTGAKSGANVLTF.

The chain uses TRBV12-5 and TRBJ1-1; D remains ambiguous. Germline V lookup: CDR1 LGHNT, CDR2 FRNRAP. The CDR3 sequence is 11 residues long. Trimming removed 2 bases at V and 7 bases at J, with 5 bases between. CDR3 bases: TGTGCTAGTGGTTTGCCCTTTGAAGCTTTCTTT. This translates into CASGLPFEAFF.

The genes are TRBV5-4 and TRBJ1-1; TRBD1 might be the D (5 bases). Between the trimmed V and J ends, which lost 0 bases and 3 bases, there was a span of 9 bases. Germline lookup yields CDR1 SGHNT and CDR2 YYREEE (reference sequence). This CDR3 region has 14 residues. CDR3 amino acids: CASSLGRGDTEAFF. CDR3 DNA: TGTGCCAGCAGCTTGGGTCGGGGGGACACTGAAGCTTTCTTT.

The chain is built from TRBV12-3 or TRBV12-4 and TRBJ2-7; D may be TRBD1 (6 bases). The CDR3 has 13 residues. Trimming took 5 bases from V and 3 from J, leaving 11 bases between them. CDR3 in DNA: TGTGCCAGCAGTCGGACAGACCTCTACGAGCAGTACTTC. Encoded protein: CASSRTDLYEQYF.

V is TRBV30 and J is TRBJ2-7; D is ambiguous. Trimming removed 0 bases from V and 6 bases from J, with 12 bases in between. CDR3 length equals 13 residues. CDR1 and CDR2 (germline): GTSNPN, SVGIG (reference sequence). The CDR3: CAWSVETVREQYF. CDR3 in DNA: TGTGCCTGGAGTGTAGAAACAGTTCGCGAGCAGTACTTC.

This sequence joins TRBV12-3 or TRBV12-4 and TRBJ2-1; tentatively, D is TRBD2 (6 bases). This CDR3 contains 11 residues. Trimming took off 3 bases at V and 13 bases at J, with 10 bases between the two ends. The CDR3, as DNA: TGTGCCAGCAGTTTGGGGGGAACACAGTTCTTC. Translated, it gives CASSLGGTQFF.

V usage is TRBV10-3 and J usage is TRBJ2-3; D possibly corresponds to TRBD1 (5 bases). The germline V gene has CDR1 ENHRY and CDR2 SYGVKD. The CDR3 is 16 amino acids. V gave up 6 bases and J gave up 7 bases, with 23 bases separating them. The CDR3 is CAISKGPVGRGNTQYF. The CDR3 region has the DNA TGTGCCATCAGCAAAGGCCCTGTGGGGCGAGGAAATACGCAGTATTTT.

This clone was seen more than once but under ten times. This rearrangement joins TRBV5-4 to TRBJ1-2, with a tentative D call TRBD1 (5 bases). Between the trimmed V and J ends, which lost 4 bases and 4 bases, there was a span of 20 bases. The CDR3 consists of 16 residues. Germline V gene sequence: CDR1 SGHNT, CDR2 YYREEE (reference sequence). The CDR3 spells CASSPRVLGSIYGYTF. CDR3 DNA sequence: TGTGCCAGCAGCCCCAGGGTTTTGGGGTCGATCTATGGCTACACCTTC.

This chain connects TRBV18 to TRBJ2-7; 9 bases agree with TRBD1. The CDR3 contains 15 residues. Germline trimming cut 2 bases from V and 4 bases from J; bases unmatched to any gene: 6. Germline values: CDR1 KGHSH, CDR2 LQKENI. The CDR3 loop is CASSPETGGLYEQYF. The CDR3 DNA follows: TGTGCCAGCTCACCAGAGACAGGGGGTCTTTACGAGCAGTACTTC. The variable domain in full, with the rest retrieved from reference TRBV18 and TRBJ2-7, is NAGVMQNPRHLVRRRGQEARLRCSPMKGHSHVYWYRQLPEEGLKFMVYLQKENIIDESGMPKERFSAEFPKEGPSILRIQQVVRGDSAAYFCASSPETGGLYEQYFGPGTRLTVT.

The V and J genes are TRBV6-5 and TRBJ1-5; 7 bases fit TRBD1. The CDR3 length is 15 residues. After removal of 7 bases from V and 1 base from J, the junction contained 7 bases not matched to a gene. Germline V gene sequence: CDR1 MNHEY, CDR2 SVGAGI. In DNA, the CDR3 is TGTGCCAGCAACAAAGACAGGGTAAGCAATCAGCCCCAGCATTTT. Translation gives CASNKDRVSNQPQHF.

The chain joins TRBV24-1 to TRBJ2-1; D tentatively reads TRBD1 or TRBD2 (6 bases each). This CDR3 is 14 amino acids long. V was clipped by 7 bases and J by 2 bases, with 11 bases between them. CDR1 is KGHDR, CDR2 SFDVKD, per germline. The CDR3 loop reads CATSRGGTYNEQFF. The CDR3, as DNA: TGTGCCACCAGCAGAGGGGGGACCTACAATGAGCAGTTCTTC.

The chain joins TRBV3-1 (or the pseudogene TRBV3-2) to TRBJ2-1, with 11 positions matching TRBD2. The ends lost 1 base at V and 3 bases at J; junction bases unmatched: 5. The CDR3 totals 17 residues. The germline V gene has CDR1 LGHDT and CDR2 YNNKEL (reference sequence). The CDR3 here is CASSQGASGGFYNEQFF. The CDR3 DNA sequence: TGTGCCAGCAGCCAAGGGGCTAGCGGGGGGTTCTACAATGAGCAGTTCTTC.